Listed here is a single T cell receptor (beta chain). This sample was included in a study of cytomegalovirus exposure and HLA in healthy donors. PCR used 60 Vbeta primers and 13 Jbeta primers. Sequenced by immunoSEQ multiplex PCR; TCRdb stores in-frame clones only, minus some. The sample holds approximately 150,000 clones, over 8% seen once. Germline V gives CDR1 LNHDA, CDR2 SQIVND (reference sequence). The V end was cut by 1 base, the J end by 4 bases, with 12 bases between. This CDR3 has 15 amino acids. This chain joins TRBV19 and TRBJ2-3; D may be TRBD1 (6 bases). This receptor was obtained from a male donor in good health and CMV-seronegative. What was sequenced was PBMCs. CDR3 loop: CASSIGQGLADTQYF. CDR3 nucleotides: TGTGCCAGTAGTATAGGTCAGGGGTTGGCAGATACGCAGTATTTT.